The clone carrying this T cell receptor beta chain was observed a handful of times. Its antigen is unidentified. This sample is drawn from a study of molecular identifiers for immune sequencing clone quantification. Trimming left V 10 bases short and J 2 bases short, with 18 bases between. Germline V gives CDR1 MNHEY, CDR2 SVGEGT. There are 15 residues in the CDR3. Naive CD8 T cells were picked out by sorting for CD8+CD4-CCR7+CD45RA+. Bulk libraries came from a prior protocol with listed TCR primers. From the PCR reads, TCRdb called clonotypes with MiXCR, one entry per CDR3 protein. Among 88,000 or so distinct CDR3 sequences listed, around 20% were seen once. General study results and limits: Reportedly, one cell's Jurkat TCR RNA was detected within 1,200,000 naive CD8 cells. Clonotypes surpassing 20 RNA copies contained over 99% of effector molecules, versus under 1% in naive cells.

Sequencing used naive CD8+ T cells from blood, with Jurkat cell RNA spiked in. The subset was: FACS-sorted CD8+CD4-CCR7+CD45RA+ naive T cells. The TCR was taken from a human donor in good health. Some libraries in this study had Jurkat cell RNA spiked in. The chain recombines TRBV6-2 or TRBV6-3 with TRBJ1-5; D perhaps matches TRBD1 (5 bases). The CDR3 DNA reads TGTGCCACCCTCCGGGGCCGAGAGGGCAATCAGCCCCAGCATTTT. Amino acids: CATLRGREGNQPQHF.